The present TCR beta chain was sequenced within a study of T cell repertoires in cytomegalovirus infection. Study-level information: An indication of both CMV infection and matching HLA type came from public TCR beta signatures.

Study findings and constraints: In two of eight donors, the top clonotype was HLA-C-restricted CMV-specific. Totalled public TCR beta family frequency picked out people who carried CMV plus the relevant HLA.

This CDR3 has 16 amino acids. Trimming removed 0 bases from V and 0 bases from J, with 12 bases in between. Germline V gives CDR1 SQVTM, CDR2 ANQGSEA. The table lists this clonotype with a few counts. Its specificity is unknown. Each CDR3 protein gets one entry after TCRdb re-called the reads with MiXCR. This repertoire shows about 300,000 distinct CDR3 sequences, over 20% found once; its top ten account for approximately 13%. V and J are TRBV29-1 and TRBJ2-1; weak D call: TRBD2 (7 bases). The clonotype originates from a human donor in good health (CMV status not recorded). Some clones in this sample may be carry-over from other donors' samples. Material: PBMCs. The CDR3 nucleotides read TGCAGCGTTGAAGAGGGTAGGGGGGGCTCCTACAATGAGCAGTTCTTC. Protein: CSVEEGRGGSYNEQFF.